This passage covers 23 T cell receptor beta chains from one sample sequenced in a study of T-cell memory formation after mild COVID-19. TCRdb processed the 5' RACE reads anew with MiXCR; each CDR3 protein has one entry. The repertoire includes around 300,000 distinct CDR3 sequences, 15% to 20% of them detected once, and over 20% sits in the top ten. Specimen: PBMCs or a T cell subset sorted from them (not recorded which). All receptors derive from a man younger than 30 who had mild COVID-19 (a few samples of this study predate the infection). Cell type and time point are not known.

In this sample, this clonotype turned up a few times. The chain uses TRBV7-9 and TRBJ2-1; possibly TRBD2 for D (7 bases). The CDR3 is 16 amino acids. Trimming removed 4 bases from V and 8 bases from J, with 21 bases in between. Germline V gene data show CDR1 as SEHNR and CDR2 as FQNEAQ (reference sequence). CDR3 bases: TGTGCCAGCAGCTCCCCGGTAAGGGGGGAGGGCGATGAGCAGTTCTTC. Residues: CASSSPVRGEGDEQFF. Using reference TRBV7-9 and TRBJ2-1 for the parts outside the CDR3, the full variable domain is DTGVSQNPRHKITKRGQNVTFRCDPISEHNRLYWYRQTLGQGPEFLTYFQNEAQLEKSRLLSDRFSAERPKGSFSTLEIQRTEQGDSAMYLCASSSPVRGEGDEQFFGPGTRLTVL.

This clonotype has a handful of counts. The CDR3 loop is CASSLGSLAGANEQFF. The CDR3 DNA reads TGCGCCAGCAGCTTGGGTTCTCTAGCGGGGGCAAATGAGCAGTTCTTC. V usage is TRBV5-1 and J usage is TRBJ2-1, with 10 bases matching TRBD2. Germline assignment: CDR1 SGHRS and CDR2 YFSETQ. This CDR3 has 16 residues. With 0 bases clipped from V and 7 bases from J, the junction kept 7 bases outside the gene matches.

The gene calls are TRBV4-1 and TRBJ2-1, with 10 bases that match TRBD2. Germline lookup yields CDR1 MGHRA and CDR2 YSYEKL. This CDR3 spans 18 amino acids. J was trimmed by 7 bases and V by 1 base; bases with no gene match: 13. The CDR3 DNA sequence: TGCGCCAGCAGCCAAGGACGGCAGCGGGGGGGCCGGTGGAATGAGCAGTTCTTC. Its translation: CASSQGRQRGGRWNEQFF.

In this sample, this clonotype turned up a few times. The chain recombines TRBV12-3 or TRBV12-4 with TRBJ1-6; D unresolved. Trimming removed 7 bases from V and 0 bases from J, with 7 bases in between. The CDR3 totals 14 residues. CDR3 region: CASTPGSYNSPLHF. The CDR3 coding sequence is TGTGCCAGCACCCCAGGCTCCTATAATTCACCCCTCCACTTT.

J is TRBJ1-5 and V is TRBV28, with TRBD1 as a possible D gene (5 bases). Deletions cut 6 bases from V and 6 bases from J, with 18 bases between. The CDR3 contains 15 residues. The germline gives CDR1 MDHEN, CDR2 SYDVKM. CDR3 region: CASSRRGAGSQPQHF. In nucleotides, the CDR3 is TGTGCCAGCAGCCGGCGGGGCGCGGGGAGTCAGCCCCAGCATTTT.

V is TRBV12-3 or TRBV12-4 and J is TRBJ1-1; D is unclear. V lost 6 bases, J lost 0 bases, and 11 bases lay in between. This CDR3 has 14 amino acids. The CDR3 region is CASSYQVMNTEAFF. The CDR3 DNA reads TGTGCCAGCAGCTACCAGGTAATGAACACTGAAGCTTTCTTT.

This clonotype has only one observation. The chain joins TRBV5-3 to TRBJ1-6, with D hard to call. TRBV5-3 is noted as an ORF with a role that remains uncertain. The CDR3 consists of 15 residues. The germline V and J ends were trimmed by 10 bases and 0 bases, with 14 bases remaining between them. The CDR3 region has the DNA TGTGCCGATGAGGCGATCCTCTCCTATAATTCACCCCTCCACTTT. Its protein is CADEAILSYNSPLHF.

In its sample, this clonotype was seen a few times. The rearrangement links TRBV4-1 to TRBJ2-5; TRBD1 matches 12 bases. The CDR3 extends over 14 amino acids. V shed 4 bases and J 6 bases; nucleotides not matched to a gene: 3. Germline loops: CDR1 MGHRA, CDR2 YSYEKL. The CDR3 region is CASSRGQGAKTQYF. CDR3 DNA sequence: TGCGCCAGCAGCCGGGGACAGGGGGCGAAGACCCAGTACTTC.

This clonotype came up a few times. The V and J genes are TRBV5-1 and TRBJ2-7, with TRBD1 as a possible D gene (6 bases). V was shortened by 3 bases and J by 4 bases, with 14 bases between the two germline ends. The germline V gene encodes CDR1 SGHRS and CDR2 YFSETQ. The CDR3 has 14 residues. The CDR3 region has the DNA TGCGCCAGCAGCTCGGGCGACAGGAATTACGAGCAGTACTTC. This translates into CASSSGDRNYEQYF.

In this sample, this clonotype turned up a few times. The chain is built from TRBV4-2 and TRBJ1-1; D not certain. The V end was cut by 0 bases, the J end by 7 bases, with 12 bases between. From germline, CDR1 is LGHNA and CDR2 YNFKEQ. There are 14 residues in the CDR3. The CDR3 DNA sequence: TGTGCCAGCAGCCAAGAGGGGATAGGGCGTGAAGCTTTCTTT. Its translation is CASSQEGIGREAFF.

The rearrangement uses TRBV20-1 and TRBJ2-7; the D gene is possibly TRBD1 (6 bases). The CDR3 spans 12 residues. Germline-derived CDR1 and CDR2 are DFQATT and SNEGSKA (reference sequence). The V gene lost 2 bases and the J gene lost 5 bases, with 10 bases spanning the gap. The CDR3 DNA follows: TGCAGTGCTAGATCAGGGGTGGACGAGCAGTACTTC. It is translated as CSARSGVDEQYF.

This clonotype was seen more than once but under ten times. V and J are TRBV6-6 and TRBJ2-1; TRBD2 is a possible D gene (5 bases). The V end was cut by 6 bases, the J end by 9 bases, with 15 bases between. Germline V lookup: CDR1 MNHNY, CDR2 SVGAGI (reference sequence). This CDR3 is 13 amino acids long. The CDR3 reads CASRTYTGFEQFF. The CDR3 nucleotides read TGTGCCAGCAGGACTTACACGGGGTTTGAGCAGTTCTTC.

The chain has TRBV11-2 and TRBJ1-1, with a possible D match to TRBD1 (6 bases). V lost 5 bases and J lost 6, with 19 bases in between. The CDR3 has 15 residues. Germline CDR1 reads SGHAT; CDR2 reads FQNNGV. The CDR3, as DNA: TGTGCCAGCAGCCCTCGGGGGGGGCGCGCCCCTGAAGCTTTCTTT. This sequence encodes CASSPRGGRAPEAFF.

The chain joins TRBV7-9 to TRBJ2-5; D unclear. Trimming removed 6 bases from V and 5 bases from J, with 13 bases in between. The CDR3 contains 13 residues. Germline V gene lookup returns CDR1 SEHNR and CDR2 FQNEAQ (reference sequence). CDR3 DNA sequence: TGTGCCAGCAGTTCCCCTCTGGGGGAGACCCAGTACTTC. This translates into CASSSPLGETQYF. Complete variable domain (other parts from reference TRBV7-9 and TRBJ2-5): DTGVSQNPRHKITKRGQNVTFRCDPISEHNRLYWYRQTLGQGPEFLTYFQNEAQLEKSRLLSDRFSAERPKGSFSTLEIQRTEQGDSAMYLCASSSPLGETQYFGPGTRLLVL.

A few counts support this clonotype. The rearrangement links TRBV27 to TRBJ1-4, with D tentatively TRBD1 (5 bases). The V and J ends lost 6 bases and 1 base respectively, with 15 bases between them. This CDR3 spans 16 amino acids. CDR1 and CDR2 from the germline V gene are MNHEY and SMNVEV (reference sequence). The CDR3 here is CASSWDSRGTNEKLFF. Written as DNA, the CDR3 is TGTGCCAGCAGCTGGGACTCCCGGGGAACTAATGAAAAACTGTTTTTT.

The V call is TRBV4-3, the J call TRBJ1-6, with D possibly being TRBD1 (6 bases). Germline-derived CDR1 and CDR2 are LGHNA and YSLEER. This CDR3 comprises 14 residues. V was cut by 6 bases and J by 9 bases, with 15 bases left in between. CDR3 DNA: TGCGCCAGCAGTTTACAGGGAGGTGGTTCACCCCTCCACTTT. Translating gives CASSLQGGGSPLHF.

A few counts support this clonotype. This chain links TRBV4-1 with TRBJ1-1; D is uncertain. This CDR3 is built from 14 residues. V was shortened by 1 base and J by 3 bases, with 9 bases between the two germline ends. Per the germline V gene, CDR1 is MGHRA and CDR2 is YSYEKL. CDR3 coding DNA: TGCGCCAGCAGCCAAGGTCCAGGCGACACTGAAGCTTTCTTT. Translated: CASSQGPGDTEAFF.

Only a few counts were recorded for this clonotype. This sequence joins TRBV4-1 and TRBJ1-1; D is perhaps TRBD1 (6 bases). This CDR3 has 15 residues. V was shortened by 1 base and J by 0 bases, with 9 bases between the two germline ends. The germline V gene encodes CDR1 MGHRA and CDR2 YSYEKL. The DNA for the CDR3 is TGCGCCAGCAGCCAAGTTACAGGGATGAACACTGAAGCTTTCTTT. Translation: CASSQVTGMNTEAFF.

This chain connects TRBV7-2 to TRBJ1-5; D is perhaps TRBD1 (5 bases). Trimming shortened V by 2 bases and J by 7 bases, and 15 bases separated the two germline ends. The length of the CDR3 is 15 residues. CDR1 and CDR2 from the germline V gene are SGHTA and FQGNSA. CDR3 residues: CASSLLAGVAQPQHF. CDR3 DNA: TGTGCCAGCAGCTTACTCGCGGGGGTTGCGCAGCCCCAGCATTTT.

The rearrangement joins TRBV9 to TRBJ2-5, with 10 bases lining up with TRBD2. Germline V gene data show CDR1 as SGDLS and CDR2 as YYNGEE. The CDR3 totals 16 residues. The junction had 7 bases not matched to a gene; V was cut back by 0 bases and J by 5 bases. CDR3 residues: CASSVAPAGGRETQYF. In nucleotides, the CDR3 is TGTGCCAGCAGCGTAGCCCCAGCGGGGGGGAGGGAGACCCAGTACTTC.

This clonotype was seen a few times. The chain recombines TRBV20-1 with TRBJ2-7, with D tentatively TRBD1 (6 bases). The germline V and J ends were trimmed by 2 bases and 5 bases, with 16 bases remaining between them. Germline CDR1 and CDR2: DFQATT and SNEGSKA (reference sequence). This CDR3 is built from 14 residues. CDR3 loop: CSARQARGTDEQYV. As DNA, the CDR3 is TGCAGTGCTAGACAAGCCAGGGGCACGGACGAGCAGTACGTC.

The chain couples TRBV6-2 or TRBV6-3 to TRBJ2-1, with TRBD1 matching 9 bases. The CDR3 length is 16 residues. J lost 7 bases, V lost 2 bases, and 9 bases had no gene match. Germline CDR1 and CDR2: MNHEY and SVGEGT. Here the CDR3 reads CASSYTGTGLVNEQFF. CDR3 sequence (DNA): TGTGCCAGCAGTTACACCGGGACAGGGCTGGTGAATGAGCAGTTCTTC.

This chain connects TRBV4-2 to TRBJ1-3; 8 nucleotides line up with TRBD1. With 1 base clipped from V and 7 bases from J, the junction kept 6 bases outside the gene matches. Germline V CDR1 and CDR2: LGHNA, YNFKEQ. This CDR3 has 15 amino acids. The CDR3 sequence: CASSQVGQGMNTIYF. The CDR3 DNA follows: TGTGCCAGCAGCCAAGTTGGACAGGGTATGAACACCATATATTTT.